The next 31 T cell receptor beta chains were all read from a single sample in a study of blood T cell repertoires in COVID-19. The repertoire was sequenced with immunoSEQ multiplex PCR; TCRdb's copy has only in-frame clones and lacks some. The profile shows 50,000 to 60,000 clones, around 83% of them singletons. The specimen was peripheral blood. The receptor source for this set is a human donor in a cohort sampled during active or convalescent COVID-19.

J is TRBJ2-1 and V is TRBV15, with 8 bases lining up with TRBD1. V lost 1 base, J lost 4 bases, and 3 bases stayed unmatched. The length of the CDR3 is 15 residues. Germline values: CDR1 LNHNV, CDR2 YYDKDF (reference sequence). CDR3 sequence reads: CATSRGQGIYNEQFF. In DNA form, the CDR3 reads TGTGCCACCAGCAGAGGACAGGGGATTTACAATGAGCAGTTCTTC.

This chain connects TRBV6-5 to TRBJ1-2, with TRBD1 identical over 10 bases. V lost 6 bases and J lost 6; bases outside the gene matches: 7. This CDR3 contains 14 residues. The V gene's germline CDR1 is MNHEY and CDR2 SVGAGI. The CDR3 coding sequence is TGTGCCAGCAGCACCGGGACAGGGGTTCATGGCTACACCTTC. Translation gives CASSTGTGVHGYTF.

This chain connects TRBV5-1 to TRBJ1-5, with 7 bases fitting TRBD1. CDR3 length: 17 residues. J lost 0 bases, V lost 4 bases, and 10 bases had no gene match. Germline-derived CDR1 and CDR2 are SGHRS and YFSETQ. CDR3 region: CASSHTGTVYSNQPQHF. For the CDR3, the DNA is TGCGCCAGCAGCCACACCGGGACAGTATATAGCAATCAGCCCCAGCATTTT.

CDR3 in DNA: TGTGCCAGCAGTCGGGCTAGCGGACAAGAGACCCAGTACTTC. It translates to CASSRASGQETQYF. The gene calls are TRBV27 and TRBJ2-5, with TRBD2 matching over 7 bases. V lost 5 bases and J lost 2; bases outside the gene matches: 5. The CDR3 has 14 amino acids. Germline CDR1 MNHEY, CDR2 SMNVEV (reference sequence).

CDR3 in DNA: TGTGCCAGCAGCGTAGTCGGGGGTGGGAGTGAGCAGTTCTTC. This codes for CASSVVGGGSEQFF. The chain links TRBV9 to TRBJ2-1, with D maybe TRBD2 (6 bases). This CDR3 contains 14 residues. Germline values: CDR1 SGDLS, CDR2 YYNGEE. Trimming removed 0 bases from V and 9 bases from J, with 13 bases in between.

The chain carries TRBV7-2 and TRBJ2-7; 14 bases agree with TRBD2. There are 15 residues in the CDR3. Per germline, CDR1 SGHTA and CDR2 FQGNSA. V dropped 5 bases and J dropped 3; count of bases not matched to a gene: 3. Here the CDR3 reads CASSPGTSGGYEQYF. CDR3 DNA: TGTGCCAGCAGCCCGGGGACTAGCGGGGGCTACGAGCAGTACTTC.

This clone was seen just once. This CDR3 is CASSQDAYQTDTQYF. DNA for the CDR3: TGCGCCAGCAGCCAAGATGCGTACCAAACAGATACGCAGTATTTT. The V and J genes are TRBV4-1 and TRBJ2-3; D not certain. The CDR3 is made up of 15 amino acids. CDR1 and CDR2 from the germline V gene are MGHRA and YSYEKL. The V gene lost 0 bases and the J gene lost 3 bases, with 10 bases spanning the gap.

V usage is TRBV6-5 and J usage is TRBJ2-7; D perhaps matches TRBD1 (6 bases). V was pared by 0 bases and J by 4 bases, with 16 bases between. This CDR3 comprises 16 residues. Germline V CDR1 and CDR2: MNHEY, SVGAGI. The CDR3 protein is CASSYSSARGSYEQYF. The CDR3 coding sequence is TGTGCCAGCAGTTACTCTAGTGCCAGGGGATCTTACGAGCAGTACTTC.

The J gene is TRBJ2-2, the V gene TRBV2; no clear D. The V gene lost 5 bases and the J gene lost 2 bases, with 6 bases spanning the gap. The CDR3 is 13 residues long. Per the germline V gene, CDR1 is SNHLY and CDR2 is FYNNEI. CDR3 sequence: CASSFVNTGELFF. The CDR3 DNA is TGTGCCAGCAGTTTTGTAAACACCGGGGAGCTGTTTTTT.

The V and J genes are TRBV5-1 and TRBJ2-3, with 7 bases aligning to TRBD1. The germline V gene has CDR1 SGHRS and CDR2 YFSETQ. The trim removed 4 bases at V and 6 bases at J, leaving 8 bases unmatched. This CDR3 has 14 amino acids. The CDR3 coding sequence is TGCGCCAGCAGCGCGACAGGGCGAAGGGATACGCAGTATTTT. Protein product: CASSATGRRDTQYF. Variable domain in full (rest from reference TRBV5-1 and TRBJ2-3): KAGVTQTPRYLIKTRGQQVTLSCSPISGHRSVSWYQQTPGQGLQFLFEYFSETQRNKGNFPGRFSGRQFSNSRSEMNVSTLELGDSALYLCASSATGRRDTQYFGPGTRLTVL.

The CDR3, as DNA: TGTGCCAGCAGCGTCCCAGGAGGTTATATGTATACGCAGTATTTT. Encoded protein: CASSVPGGYMYTQYF. The chain has TRBV9 and TRBJ2-3; perhaps TRBD2 as D (5 bases). The CDR3 is made up of 15 amino acids. Germline lookup yields CDR1 SGDLS and CDR2 YYNGEE. The ends were cut back, 2 bases at V and 7 bases at J, with 17 bases in the middle.

The chain combines TRBV14 with TRBJ1-2; D possibly corresponds to TRBD1 (5 bases). The CDR3 totals 13 residues. The V end was cut by 4 bases, the J end by 7 bases, with 13 bases between. CDR1 is SGHDN and CDR2 is FVKESK in the germline V gene. The CDR3 reads CASSRGFRGGYTF. In DNA, the CDR3 is TGTGCCAGCAGCCGCGGATTTAGGGGTGGCTACACCTTC.

This chain connects TRBV6-5 to TRBJ2-7, with D possibly being TRBD1 (6 bases). V was cut by 4 bases and J by 7 bases, with 14 bases left in between. The length of the CDR3 is 13 residues. Germline assignment: CDR1 MNHEY and CDR2 SVGAGI. CDR3 in amino acids: CASSLTGMGEQYF. The DNA of the CDR3 is TGTGCCAGCAGTTTAACAGGGATGGGGGAGCAGTACTTC.

CDR3 in DNA: TGTGCCAGCAGCTTAGGCCTATGGGGACAGCCTGGAAACACCATATATTTT. It yields the protein CASSLGLWGQPGNTIYF. The chain joins TRBV7-2 to TRBJ1-3; 7 positions match TRBD1. CDR1 SGHTA and CDR2 FQGNSA come from the germline V gene. The CDR3 has 17 residues. The V gene end was trimmed by 1 base and the J gene end by 2 bases; junction bases not matched to a gene: 8.

The chain recombines TRBV18 with TRBJ1-1; D ambiguous. Trimming removed 2 bases from V and 1 base from J, with 5 bases in between. The CDR3 runs 13 residues. The germline V gene encodes CDR1 KGHSH and CDR2 LQKENI. The CDR3 DNA sequence: TGTGCCAGCTCACCAGACAAGAACACTGAAGCTTTCTTT. Translated: CASSPDKNTEAFF.

The chain employs TRBV11-3 and TRBJ2-2, with 9 bases lining up with TRBD2. V dropped 4 bases and J dropped 4; count of bases not matched to a gene: 4. The CDR3 is 15 residues long. Germline V gene lookup returns CDR1 SGHNT and CDR2 YENEEA. The chain's CDR3 is CASSSGLASTGELFF. For the CDR3, the DNA is TGTGCCAGCAGCTCCGGACTAGCGAGCACCGGGGAGCTGTTTTTT.

The genes are TRBV6-2 or TRBV6-3 and TRBJ2-1; D unclear. The germline CDR1 and CDR2 sequences are MNHEY and SVGEGT. There are 13 residues in the CDR3. V lost 1 base to trimming and J lost 2 bases, with 3 bases between them. CDR3 residues: CASSYYTYNEQFF. The CDR3 DNA is TGTGCCAGCAGTTACTATACCTACAATGAGCAGTTCTTC.

The rearrangement joins TRBV19 to TRBJ2-7; weak D call: TRBD1 (7 bases). CDR1 LNHDA and CDR2 SQIVND come from the germline V gene (reference sequence). V was cut by 5 bases and J by 2 bases, with 19 bases left in between. The CDR3 totals 16 residues. The CDR3: CASSAHRGGGTYEQYF. CDR3 bases: TGTGCCAGTAGTGCTCACAGGGGAGGAGGGACCTACGAGCAGTACTTC.

This clone has only one observation. The chain combines TRBV27 with TRBJ1-6; D gene ambiguous. The V and J ends lost 2 bases and 6 bases respectively, with 17 bases between them. The germline V gene has CDR1 MNHEY and CDR2 SMNVEV (reference sequence). The CDR3 consists of 17 residues. The CDR3 nucleotides are TGTGCCAGCAGTTTAGTACCCCGGGGTAGAGCTAATTCACCCCTCCACTTT. Translation: CASSLVPRGRANSPLHF.

V and J are TRBV7-2 and TRBJ2-1; 11 bases map to TRBD1. The CDR3 extends over 15 amino acids. J was trimmed by 3 bases and V by 4 bases; bases with no gene match: 2. The germline V gene encodes CDR1 SGHTA and CDR2 FQGNSA. The CDR3 loop reads CASSWDRGGYNEQFF. The CDR3 nucleotides read TGTGCCAGCAGCTGGGACAGGGGGGGCTACAATGAGCAGTTCTTC.

The DNA for the CDR3 is TGTGCCAGCAGCGGACAGGCCTTGGCAACTAATGAAAAACTGTTTTTT. Translation gives CASSGQALATNEKLFF. V usage is TRBV11-2 and J usage is TRBJ1-4; 7 nucleotides align to TRBD1. The germline V gene encodes CDR1 SGHAT and CDR2 FQNNGV. V lost 5 bases, J lost 0 bases, and 6 bases stayed unmatched. This CDR3 spans 16 amino acids.

The genes are TRBV6-2 or TRBV6-3 and TRBJ1-6, with 8 nucleotides matching TRBD1. Trimming took 5 bases from V and 5 from J; bases not matched to a gene: 2. The CDR3 has 14 amino acids. CDR1 and CDR2 from the germline V gene are MNHEY and SVGEGT. CDR3 bases: TGTGCCAGCAGTGCGGGACAGGATAATTCACCCCTCCACTTT. It specifies CASSAGQDNSPLHF.

By share of the sample, this clone is medium-sized. The chain recombines TRBV6-2 or TRBV6-3 with TRBJ1-1; 7 bases align to TRBD1. The J segment lost 3 bases and the V segment lost 2 bases, leaving 9 bases of the junction unmatched. The CDR3 totals 16 residues. Germline assignment: CDR1 MNHEY and CDR2 SVGEGT. The CDR3, as DNA: TGTGCCAGCAGTTACCACCCATTTACAGGGGACACTGAAGCTTTCTTT. Its protein is CASSYHPFTGDTEAFF.

The chain is built from TRBV5-6 and TRBJ1-4; no reliable D call. V was cut by 1 base and J by 6 bases, with 10 bases left in between. The CDR3 is 14 residues long. CDR1 and CDR2 (germline): SGHDT, YYEEEE. The chain's CDR3 is CASSLSRSDEKLFF. In nucleotides, the CDR3 is TGTGCCAGCAGCTTGTCGCGGTCGGATGAAAAACTGTTTTTT.

The CDR3, as DNA: TGTGCCAGTAGTATCACCACAGGGGTTTGGAGCAATCAGCCCCAGCATTTT. This sequence encodes CASSITTGVWSNQPQHF. This chain uses TRBV19 with TRBJ1-5; TRBD1 matches at 7 bases. The CDR3 runs to 17 residues. Germline loops: CDR1 LNHDA, CDR2 SQIVND (reference sequence). Trimming at V came to 3 bases and at J to 1 base, leaving 9 bases not matched to a gene.

The chain uses TRBV11-2 and TRBJ1-1; D is unresolved. V lost 3 bases to trimming and J lost 7 bases, with 9 bases between them. The CDR3 consists of 12 residues. Germline CDR1 and CDR2: SGHAT and FQNNGV. CDR3 protein: CASSLEKSEAFF. The CDR3 coding sequence is TGTGCCAGCAGCTTGGAGAAGAGTGAAGCTTTCTTT.

The genes are TRBV18 and TRBJ2-5, with a weak D call TRBD1 (6 bases). Germline V gene sequence: CDR1 KGHSH, CDR2 LQKENI. CDR3 length: 14 residues. Between the trimmed V and J ends, which lost 0 bases and 4 bases, there was a span of 9 bases. As DNA, the CDR3 is TGTGCCAGCTCACCACCAGGGGGTAGAGAGACCCAGTACTTC. Translating it yields CASSPPGGRETQYF.

CDR3 coding DNA: TGTGCCACCAGTGATTCCCGGGACACCGGGGAGCTGTTTTTT. The encoded protein is CATSDSRDTGELFF. The chain recombines TRBV24-1 with TRBJ2-2; D gene uncertain. This CDR3 region has 14 residues. V lost 2 bases and J 3 bases, leaving 6 bases between the germline ends. Per germline, CDR1 KGHDR and CDR2 SFDVKD.

This sequence joins TRBV3-1 (or the pseudogene TRBV3-2) and TRBJ1-5, with D unresolved. V lost 3 bases and J lost 6, with 18 bases in between. Germline V gene lookup returns CDR1 LGHDT and CDR2 YNNKEL (reference sequence). The CDR3 spans 16 residues. CDR3 bases: TGTGCCAGCAGCCATACACCGGGAGGAGCGATTCAGCCCCAGCATTTT. Translating it yields CASSHTPGGAIQPQHF.

The chain carries TRBV19 and TRBJ1-2, with 8 bases fitting TRBD1. The germline gives CDR1 LNHDA, CDR2 SQIVND (reference sequence). The V segment lost 1 base and the J segment 6 bases; nucleotides outside the gene matches: 7. The CDR3 totals 15 residues. The CDR3 is CASSIGGRGQDGYTF. For the CDR3, the DNA is TGTGCCAGTAGTATAGGAGGCAGGGGGCAGGATGGCTACACCTTC.

The V and J genes are TRBV7-9 and TRBJ2-7; TRBD2 is a possible D gene (6 bases). The CDR3 covers 15 residues. V was clipped by 1 base and J by 4 bases, with 14 bases between them. In germline, CDR1 is SEHNR, CDR2 FQNEAQ (reference sequence). The CDR3 spells CASSLEAGYGYEQYF. The CDR3 DNA is TGTGCCAGCAGCTTAGAGGCGGGGTACGGTTACGAGCAGTACTTC.